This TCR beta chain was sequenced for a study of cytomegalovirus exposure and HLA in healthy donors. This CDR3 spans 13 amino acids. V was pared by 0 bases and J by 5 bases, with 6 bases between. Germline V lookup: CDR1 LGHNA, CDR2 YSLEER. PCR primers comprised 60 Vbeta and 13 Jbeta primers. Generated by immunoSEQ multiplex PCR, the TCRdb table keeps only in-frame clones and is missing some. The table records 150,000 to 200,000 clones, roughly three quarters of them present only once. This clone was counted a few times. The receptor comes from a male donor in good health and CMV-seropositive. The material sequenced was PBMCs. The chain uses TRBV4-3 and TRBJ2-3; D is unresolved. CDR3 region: CASSQDRRDTQYF. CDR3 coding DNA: TGCGCCAGCAGCCAAGATCGGAGAGATACGCAGTATTTT.